This TCR beta chain appears in the sequencing data of a study of CD8 T cells in Susac syndrome. Points on this clonotype: The antigen is unknown.

It was with random hexamers that roughly 0.45 to 1 ug RNA was reverse transcribed. The authors amplified TCR beta CDR3 across 54 Vbeta and 13 Jbeta using immunoSEQ multiplex PCR. TCRdb used MiXCR to reprocess the immunoSEQ multiplex PCR reads, holding one entry per CDR3 protein. Here the sample spans over 150,000 distinct CDR3 sequences, approximately 93% being singletons. Study findings and constraints: The study's TCR sequencing and HLA analysis drew on a certain number of individuals. That number was acknowledged as relatively small.

CDR3 size: 15 residues. Trimming removed 5 bases from V and 1 base from J, with 14 bases in between. Germline assignment: CDR1 MDHEN and CDR2 SYDVKM. Sequencing targeted TCR beta in T cells from blood (CD8+ and CD4+). FACS was used to enrich TEMRA cells, whereas the CD8+ and CD4+ T cells were obtained by negative isolation. The receptor was isolated from a human donor with multiple sclerosis. The chain joins TRBV28 to TRBJ1-1, with D tentatively TRBD1 (6 bases). Sequencing was done on a sample of CD4+ T cells from PBMCs. CDR3 protein: CASSRGGGGNTEAFF. Written as DNA, the CDR3 is TGTGCCAGCAGTCGCGGGGGGGGCGGGAACACTGAAGCTTTCTTT.